The count of the clone carrying this TCR beta chain is one. The antigen remains undetermined. The entry originates in a study of T cell responses to AZD1222 COVID-19 vaccine. The study, taken as a whole, reports: Epitopes outside B.1.351 and B.1.1.7 mutated regions reportedly drew nearly half of spike TCRs. Every sample of the repertoires postdated the peak T cell response. Spike regions recognized by vaccine-associated CD4 TCRs spanned the protein, led by 160-218 and 743-854.

Measured with immunoSEQ multiplex PCR; TCRdb has only the in-frame clones, and not every one. The repertoire holds 150,000 to 200,000 clones, 70% to 90% seen once, with roughly 11% in the top ten. Researchers grouped second doses given at about 4 or about 12 weeks into one pool. V shed 0 bases and J shed 10 bases, with 12 bases lying between them. The CDR3 extends over 14 amino acids. CDR1 is LGHDT and CDR2 is YNNKEL in the germline V gene (reference sequence). The rearrangement joins TRBV3-1 (or the pseudogene TRBV3-2) to TRBJ1-4; D is unclear. The sequence was collected from an adult who received the AZD1222 COVID-19 vaccine. The sequencing here drew on peripheral blood, taken 28 days after the second AZD1222 dose. Here the CDR3 DNA reads TGTGCCAGCAGCCAAGATGGTAACCGGGGAAAACTGTTTTTT. Amino acid sequence: CASSQDGNRGKLFF.